This TCR beta chain was captured by sequencing in a study of naive and memory T cell subsets. Four subsets defined by CD45RA and CD27 were sorted after CD3, CD4, CD8 and live/dead staining. On this clonotype itself: Its specificity is not known.

Study results and caveats: Gini index rose across naive, CM, EM and EMRA in CD4 and CD8.

This CDR3 comprises 17 residues. V lost 8 bases, J lost 0 bases, and 20 bases lay in between. The beta constant-region primer was an equimolar mix of two oligonucleotides covering TRBC1 and TRBC2. TCRdb called the UMI-ligation and nested PCR reads again in MiXCR, with one record for every CDR3 protein. The table lists about 85,000 distinct CDR3 sequences, about an eighth of them singletons. The sequencing sample was made of central memory CD4+ T cells from blood. The sequence was obtained from a human donor in good health. V is TRBV12-3 or TRBV12-4 and J is TRBJ1-3; D might be TRBD1 (5 bases). The CDR3 loop is CASALRPGQCSGNTIYF. The CDR3, as DNA: TGTGCCAGCGCACTAAGACCCGGACAATGCTCTGGAAACACCATATATTTT.